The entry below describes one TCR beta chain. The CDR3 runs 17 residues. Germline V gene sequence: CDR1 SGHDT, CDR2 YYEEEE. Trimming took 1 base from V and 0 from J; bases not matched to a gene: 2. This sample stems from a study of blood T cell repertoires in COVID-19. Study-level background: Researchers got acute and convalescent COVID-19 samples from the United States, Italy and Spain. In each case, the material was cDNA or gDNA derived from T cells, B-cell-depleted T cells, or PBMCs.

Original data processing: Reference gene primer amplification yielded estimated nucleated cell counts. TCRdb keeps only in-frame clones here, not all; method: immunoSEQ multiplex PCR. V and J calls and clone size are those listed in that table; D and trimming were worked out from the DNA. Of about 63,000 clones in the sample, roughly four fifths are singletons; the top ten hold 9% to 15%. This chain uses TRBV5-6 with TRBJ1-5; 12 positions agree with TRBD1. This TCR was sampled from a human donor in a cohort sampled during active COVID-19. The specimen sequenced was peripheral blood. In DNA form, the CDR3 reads TGTGCCAGCAGCTTGCGGGACAGGGGGCTTAGCAATCAGCCCCAGCATTTT. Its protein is CASSLRDRGLSNQPQHF.